The 20 T cell receptor beta chains below all came from one sample that was sequenced in a study of spatial heterogeneity in lung cancer. Indicated time point: sample taken at primary tumor resection. TCRdb reprocessed the 5' RACE reads with MiXCR, giving one entry per CDR3 protein. The sample has tens of thousands of distinct CDR3 sequences; 2.5% to 4% are singletons. Sequences were derived from PBMCs, sampled at surgery. The receptors shown here come from a female donor with early-stage non-small cell lung cancer.

Sample share makes this clonotype medium-sized (0.01 to 0.1%). The genes are TRBV2 and TRBJ2-7, with D possibly TRBD1 on 5 matching bases. V lost 2 bases and J lost 3, with 11 bases in between. The germline V gene encodes CDR1 SNHLY and CDR2 FYNNEI. There are 14 residues in the CDR3. Here the CDR3 DNA reads TGTGCCAGCAGTGAACACCAGGGATACTACGAGCAGTACTTC. Residues: CASSEHQGYYEQYF.

Sample share makes this clonotype medium-sized. The rearrangement uses TRBV7-2 and TRBJ2-7; possible D gene TRBD2, 5 bases. Germline CDR1 and CDR2: SGHTA and FQGNSA. Trimming left V 5 bases short and J 6 bases short, with 11 bases between. CDR3 size: 12 residues. As DNA, the CDR3 is TGTGCCAGCAGCCTTGGACGGGGCGAGCAGTACTTC. This encodes CASSLGRGEQYF.

This clonotype was detected ten times or more. CDR3 sequence reads: CASSQGQGLLVGANVLTF. As DNA, the CDR3 is TGTGCCAGCAGCCAGGGGCAGGGGCTCCTCGTTGGGGCCAACGTCCTGACTTTC. The chain links TRBV11-1 to TRBJ2-6, with D possibly matching TRBD1 (6 bases). Deletions cut 5 bases from V and 3 bases from J, with 20 bases between. Per the germline V gene, CDR1 is SGHAT and CDR2 is FQDESV (reference sequence). The CDR3 has 18 residues.

This clonotype was observed many times. The genes are TRBV18 and TRBJ2-7; a possible D gene is TRBD1 (5 bases). V lost 3 bases to trimming and J lost 1 base, with 7 bases between them. This CDR3 is 13 amino acids long. Germline V gene sequence: CDR1 KGHSH, CDR2 LQKENI. This CDR3 reads CASSPDSSYEQYF. DNA for the CDR3: TGTGCCAGCTCACCCGACAGTTCCTACGAGCAGTACTTC.

This clonotype was observed a handful of times. This chain connects TRBV9 to TRBJ1-5; D remains unclear. This CDR3 region has 13 residues. Germline V gene lookup returns CDR1 SGDLS and CDR2 YYNGEE. Between the trimmed V and J ends, which lost 4 bases and 4 bases, there was a span of 9 bases. In nucleotides, the CDR3 is TGTGCCAGCAGCTCCCGACTTAATCAGCCCCAGCATTTT. Residues: CASSSRLNQPQHF.

This clonotype was seen ten or more times. J is TRBJ2-1 and V is TRBV20-1; 11 bases align to TRBD2. The CDR3 sequence is 15 residues long. V dropped 4 bases and J dropped 2; count of bases not matched to a gene: 4. Germline V lookup: CDR1 DFQATT, CDR2 SNEGSKA (reference sequence). CDR3 loop: CSANRLAGTYNEQFF. The CDR3, as DNA: TGCAGTGCTAATCGACTAGCGGGGACCTACAATGAGCAGTTCTTC.

This clonotype was seen repeatedly, ten times or more. The CDR3 is CSARDPTSGGSSYEQYF. Written as DNA, the CDR3 is TGCAGTGCTAGAGACCCGACTAGCGGGGGATCGAGCTACGAGCAGTACTTC. The chain has TRBV20-1 and TRBJ2-7, with TRBD2 matching 12 bases. Germline CDR1 reads DFQATT; CDR2 reads SNEGSKA (reference sequence). The CDR3 runs to 17 residues. V was pared by 0 bases and J by 3 bases, with 9 bases of the junction left unmatched.

This clonotype was detected ten times or more. This chain uses TRBV20-1 with TRBJ2-5, with D possibly matching TRBD2 (6 bases). The CDR3 sequence is 15 residues long. V was pared by 3 bases and J by 1 base, with 15 bases between. The germline CDR1 and CDR2 sequences are DFQATT and SNEGSKA (reference sequence). Written as DNA, the CDR3 is TGCAGTGCTAGGGAAGCCGGGGGAATCCAAGAGACCCAGTACTTC. Translating gives CSAREAGGIQETQYF.

The genes are TRBV2 and TRBJ2-7; the match to TRBD2 covers 7 bases. Trimming at V came to 7 bases and at J to 3 bases, leaving 6 bases not matched to a gene. Germline V gene lookup returns CDR1 SNHLY and CDR2 FYNNEI. This CDR3 is built from 13 residues. CDR3 sequence (DNA): TGTGCCAGCAAGGGACTACTAAACTACGAGCAGTACTTC. Protein sequence: CASKGLLNYEQYF. The complete variable domain, with remaining parts taken from reference TRBV2 and TRBJ2-7, reads EPEVTQTPSHQVTQMGQEVILRCVPISNHLYFYWYRQILGQKVEFLVSFYNNEISEKSEIFDDQFSVERPDGSNFTLKIRSTKLEDSAMYFCASKGLLNYEQYFGPGTRLTVT.

The sample holds many counts of this clonotype. The chain employs TRBV4-1 and TRBJ2-1; D not certain. The CDR3 sequence is 15 residues long. Per germline, CDR1 MGHRA and CDR2 YSYEKL. Trimming stripped 3 bases from V and 2 bases from J, with 11 bases between. The CDR3: CASSHPERTYNEQFF. The CDR3 bases are TGCGCCAGCAGCCACCCCGAACGGACCTACAATGAGCAGTTCTTC.

This clonotype came up many times. This sequence joins TRBV3-1 and TRBJ1-1; TRBD1 might be the D (6 bases). This CDR3 has 15 amino acids. Trimming removed 3 bases at V and 0 bases at J, with 11 bases between. CDR1 and CDR2 from the germline V gene are LGHDT and YNNKEL (reference sequence). The CDR3 here is CASSHYRDLNTEAFF. CDR3 coding DNA: TGTGCCAGCAGCCACTACAGGGATTTGAACACTGAAGCTTTCTTT.

This clonotype appeared many times. The chain uses TRBV9 and TRBJ2-1; 12 nucleotides line up with TRBD2. J was trimmed by 4 bases and V by 0 bases; bases with no gene match: 8. Germline values: CDR1 SGDLS, CDR2 YYNGEE. The CDR3 extends over 18 amino acids. The CDR3 sequence: CASSVATLAGGLYNEQFF. In nucleotides, the CDR3 is TGTGCCAGCAGCGTAGCTACGCTAGCGGGAGGGTTATACAATGAGCAGTTCTTC.

This clonotype came up many times. This chain joins TRBV12-3 or TRBV12-4 and TRBJ2-7; 7 nucleotides agree with TRBD1. The CDR3 sequence is 14 residues long. Germline trimming cut 0 bases from V and 2 bases from J; bases unmatched to any gene: 1. CDR3 in DNA: TGTGCCAGCAGTTTAGCGGGACAGACCTACGAGCAGTACTTC. Translation: CASSLAGQTYEQYF.

This clonotype was counted ten times or more. J is TRBJ2-7 and V is TRBV19, with 10 bases fitting TRBD1. V dropped 4 bases and J dropped 3; count of bases not matched to a gene: 3. CDR1 and CDR2 (germline): LNHDA, SQIVND (reference sequence). The CDR3 runs to 14 residues. The CDR3 coding sequence is TGTGCCAGTAGTACGTGGACAGGGGGCTACGAGCAGTACTTC. Its protein is CASSTWTGGYEQYF.

This clonotype rates as medium-sized. The chain is built from TRBV11-2 and TRBJ2-3; weak D call: TRBD2 (6 bases). This CDR3 comprises 15 residues. The germline V gene has CDR1 SGHAT and CDR2 FQNNGV. Trimming stripped 5 bases from V and 3 bases from J, with 15 bases between. The CDR3 reads CASSPRVRGTDTQYF. The CDR3 DNA follows: TGTGCCAGCAGCCCGCGGGTGCGGGGAACAGATACGCAGTATTTT.

This clonotype was seen ten or more times. This chain uses TRBV5-4 with TRBJ2-5, with TRBD2 matching over 8 bases. Unmatched junction bases numbered 7, after V lost 1 base and J lost 2 bases. The germline gives CDR1 SGHNT, CDR2 YYREEE (reference sequence). The length of the CDR3 is 16 residues. This CDR3 reads CASSLPSGSGQETQYF. In nucleotides, the CDR3 is TGTGCCAGCAGCTTGCCAAGCGGGAGCGGACAAGAGACCCAGTACTTC.

In the case of this clonotype: A much more abundant neighbour one base away suggests this may be a read error. The chain is built from TRBV6-1 and TRBJ1-1, with unresolved D. There are 14 residues in the CDR3. Germline CDR1 is MNHNS and CDR2 is SASEGT. CDR3 amino acids: CASSEGAQITQAFF. The DNA for the CDR3 is TGTGCCAGCAGTGAAGGGGCACAGATCACTCAAGCTTTCTTT.

This clonotype has a count of ten or more. V and J are TRBV10-3 and TRBJ2-5, with 9 positions matching TRBD2. The CDR3 is 13 amino acids. The V gene's germline CDR1 is ENHRY and CDR2 SYGVKD. The V gene end was trimmed by 4 bases and the J gene end by 3 bases; junction bases not matched to a gene: 0. The CDR3 nucleotides are TGTGCCATCAGTGCTAGCGGGGAAGAGACCCAGTACTTC. Protein sequence: CAISASGEETQYF.

This chain connects TRBV7-3 to TRBJ2-3; D remains unclear. The length of the CDR3 is 15 residues. Looked up from germline, CDR1 is SGHTA and CDR2 is FQGTGA. Trimming removed 6 bases at V and 5 bases at J, with 18 bases between. CDR3 amino acids: CASSLESWWEDTQYF. The CDR3 DNA follows: TGTGCCAGCAGTTTAGAATCGTGGTGGGAAGATACGCAGTATTTT.

This clonotype occurred many times. This chain joins TRBV5-1 and TRBJ2-1, with TRBD1 as a possible D gene (8 bases). CDR3 length: 20 amino acids. Germline CDR1 is SGHRS and CDR2 is YFSETQ. V lost 0 bases and J lost 4, with 26 bases in between. This CDR3 is CASSLVPTGVAGVSYNEQFF. The DNA for the CDR3 is TGCGCCAGCAGCTTGGTTCCGACAGGGGTCGCGGGAGTATCGTACAATGAGCAGTTCTTC.